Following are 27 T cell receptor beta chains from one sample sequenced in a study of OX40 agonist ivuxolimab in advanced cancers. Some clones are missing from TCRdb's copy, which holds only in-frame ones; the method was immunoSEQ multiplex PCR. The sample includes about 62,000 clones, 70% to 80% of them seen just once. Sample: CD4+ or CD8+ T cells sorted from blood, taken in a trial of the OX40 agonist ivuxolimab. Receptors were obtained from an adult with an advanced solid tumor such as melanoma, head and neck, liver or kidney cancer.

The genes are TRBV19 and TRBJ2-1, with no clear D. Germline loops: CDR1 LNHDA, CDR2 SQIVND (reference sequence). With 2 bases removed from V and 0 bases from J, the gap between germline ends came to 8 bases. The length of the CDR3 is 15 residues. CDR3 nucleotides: TGTGCCAGTAGTATAATCCCGAGCTCCTACAATGAGCAGTTCTTC. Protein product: CASSIIPSSYNEQFF.

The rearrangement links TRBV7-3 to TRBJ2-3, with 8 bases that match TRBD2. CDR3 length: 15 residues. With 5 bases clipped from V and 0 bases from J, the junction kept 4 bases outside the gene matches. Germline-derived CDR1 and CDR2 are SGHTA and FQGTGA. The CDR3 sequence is CASSQTSGSTDTQYF. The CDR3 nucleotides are TGTGCCAGCAGCCAAACTAGCGGTAGCACAGATACGCAGTATTTT. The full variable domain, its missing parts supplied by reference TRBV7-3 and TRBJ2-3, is GAGVSQTPSNKVTEKGKYVELRCDPISGHTALYWYRQSLGQGPEFLIYFQGTGAADDSGLPNDRFFAVRPEGSVSTLKIQRTERGDSAVYLCASSQTSGSTDTQYFGPGTRLTVL.

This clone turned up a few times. CDR3 protein: CASSPRGGYDEQFF. The CDR3 DNA is TGTGCCAGCAGCCCTAGGGGGGGGTATGATGAGCAGTTCTTC. V usage is TRBV7-9 and J usage is TRBJ2-1, with D perhaps matching TRBD2 (7 bases). The CDR3 covers 14 residues. CDR1 is SEHNR, CDR2 FQNEAQ, per germline (reference sequence). Trimming stripped 5 bases from V and 8 bases from J, with 16 bases between.

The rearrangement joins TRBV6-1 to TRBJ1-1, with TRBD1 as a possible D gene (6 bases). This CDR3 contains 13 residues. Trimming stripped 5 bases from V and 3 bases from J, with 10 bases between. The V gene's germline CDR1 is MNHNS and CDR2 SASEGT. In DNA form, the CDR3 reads TGTGCCAGCAGTCCGGGGGCTGACACTGAAGCTTTCTTT. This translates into CASSPGADTEAFF.

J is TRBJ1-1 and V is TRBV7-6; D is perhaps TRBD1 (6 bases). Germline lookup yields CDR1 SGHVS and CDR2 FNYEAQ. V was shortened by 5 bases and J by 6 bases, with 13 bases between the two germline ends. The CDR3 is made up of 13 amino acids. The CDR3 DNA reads TGTGCCAGCAGCCTCAGGACAGATTCTGAAGCTTTCTTT. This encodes CASSLRTDSEAFF.

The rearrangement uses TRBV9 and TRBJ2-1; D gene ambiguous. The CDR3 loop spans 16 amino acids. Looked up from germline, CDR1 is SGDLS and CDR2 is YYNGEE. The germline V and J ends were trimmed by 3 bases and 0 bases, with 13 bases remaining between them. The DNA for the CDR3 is TGTGCCAGCAGCGCCCGCGGTCCGAACTCCTACAATGAGCAGTTCTTC. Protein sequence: CASSARGPNSYNEQFF. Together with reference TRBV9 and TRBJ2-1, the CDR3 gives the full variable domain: DSGVTQTPKHLITATGQRVTLRCSPRSGDLSVYWYQQSLDQGLQFLIQYYNGEERAKGNILERFSAQQFPDLHSELNLSSLELGDSALYFCASSARGPNSYNEQFFGPGTRLTVL.

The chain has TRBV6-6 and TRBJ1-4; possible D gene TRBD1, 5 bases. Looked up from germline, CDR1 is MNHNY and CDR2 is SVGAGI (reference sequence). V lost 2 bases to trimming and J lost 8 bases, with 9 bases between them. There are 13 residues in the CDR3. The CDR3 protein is CASSYPGVEKLFF. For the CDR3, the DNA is TGTGCCAGCAGTTACCCGGGGGTCGAAAAACTGTTTTTT.

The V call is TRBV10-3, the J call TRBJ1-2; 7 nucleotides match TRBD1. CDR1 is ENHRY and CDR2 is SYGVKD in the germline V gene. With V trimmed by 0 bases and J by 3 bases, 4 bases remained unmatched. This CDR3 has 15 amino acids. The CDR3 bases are TGTGCCATCAGTGAGTCGGAGGGGGCGGACTATGGCTACACCTTC. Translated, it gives CAISESEGADYGYTF.

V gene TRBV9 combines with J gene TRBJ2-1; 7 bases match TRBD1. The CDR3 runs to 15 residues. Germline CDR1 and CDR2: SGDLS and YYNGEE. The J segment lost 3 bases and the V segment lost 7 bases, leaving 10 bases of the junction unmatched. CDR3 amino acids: CASAISRDSYNEQFF. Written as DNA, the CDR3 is TGTGCCAGCGCCATTTCCCGGGACAGCTACAATGAGCAGTTCTTC.

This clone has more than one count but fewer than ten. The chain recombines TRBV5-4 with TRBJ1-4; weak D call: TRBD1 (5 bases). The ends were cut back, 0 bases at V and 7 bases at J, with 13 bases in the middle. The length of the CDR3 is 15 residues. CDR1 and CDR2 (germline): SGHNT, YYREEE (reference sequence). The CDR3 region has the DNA TGTGCCAGCAGCTTGGGGGTTCGCGGGGGTGAAAAACTGTTTTTT. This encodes CASSLGVRGGEKLFF.

The CDR3 coding sequence is TGTGCCAGCAGTTATTTACAGGGGGCCACCTACGAGCAGTACTTC. It translates to CASSYLQGATYEQYF. The chain employs TRBV27 and TRBJ2-7; 9 bases line up with TRBD1. The CDR3 is made up of 15 amino acids. Germline V gene sequence: CDR1 MNHEY, CDR2 SMNVEV (reference sequence). Losses at the gene ends were 4 bases for V and 2 bases for J; bases not matched to a gene: 6.

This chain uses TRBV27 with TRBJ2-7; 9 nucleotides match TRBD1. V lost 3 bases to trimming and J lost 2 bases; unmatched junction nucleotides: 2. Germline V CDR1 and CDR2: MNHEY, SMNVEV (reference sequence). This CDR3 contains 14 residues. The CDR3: CASSLDRGPYEQYF. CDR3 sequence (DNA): TGTGCCAGCAGTTTGGACAGGGGACCCTACGAGCAGTACTTC.

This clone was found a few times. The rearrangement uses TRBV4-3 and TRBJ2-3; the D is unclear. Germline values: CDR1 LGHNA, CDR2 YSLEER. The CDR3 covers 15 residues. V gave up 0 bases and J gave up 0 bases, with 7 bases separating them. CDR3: CASSQERPSTDTQYF. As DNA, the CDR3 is TGCGCCAGCAGCCAAGAACGGCCTAGCACAGATACGCAGTATTTT.

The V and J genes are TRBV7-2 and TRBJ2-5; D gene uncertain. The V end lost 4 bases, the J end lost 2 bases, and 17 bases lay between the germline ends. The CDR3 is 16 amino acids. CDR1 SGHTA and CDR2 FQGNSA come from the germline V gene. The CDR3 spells CASSSQDYVLQETQYF. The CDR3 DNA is TGTGCCAGCAGCTCCCAGGATTATGTATTACAAGAGACCCAGTACTTC.

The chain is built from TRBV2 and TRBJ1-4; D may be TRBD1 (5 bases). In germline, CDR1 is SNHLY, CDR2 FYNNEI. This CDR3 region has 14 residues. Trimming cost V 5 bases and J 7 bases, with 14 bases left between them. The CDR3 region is CASSYEGRSEKLFF. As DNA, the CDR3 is TGTGCCAGCAGTTACGAGGGGCGAAGTGAAAAACTGTTTTTT.

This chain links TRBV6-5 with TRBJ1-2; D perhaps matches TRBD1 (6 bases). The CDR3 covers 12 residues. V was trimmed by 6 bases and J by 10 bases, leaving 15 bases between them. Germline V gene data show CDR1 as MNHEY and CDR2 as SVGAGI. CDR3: CASRMTGTFYTF. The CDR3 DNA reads TGTGCCAGCAGGATGACCGGGACATTCTACACCTTC.

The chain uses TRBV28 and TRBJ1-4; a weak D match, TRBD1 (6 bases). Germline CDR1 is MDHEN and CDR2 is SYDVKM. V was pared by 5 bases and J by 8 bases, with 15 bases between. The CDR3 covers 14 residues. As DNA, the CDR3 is TGTGCCAGCAGTCAAGGGGGGGCAGTAGAAAAACTGTTTTTT. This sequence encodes CASSQGGAVEKLFF.

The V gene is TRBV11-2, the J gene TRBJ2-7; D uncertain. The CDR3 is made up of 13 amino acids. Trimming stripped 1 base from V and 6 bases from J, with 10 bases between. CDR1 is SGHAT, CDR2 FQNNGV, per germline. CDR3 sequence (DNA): TGTGCCAGCAGCTTAGGATGGGGTTTCGAGCAGTACTTC. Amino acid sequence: CASSLGWGFEQYF.

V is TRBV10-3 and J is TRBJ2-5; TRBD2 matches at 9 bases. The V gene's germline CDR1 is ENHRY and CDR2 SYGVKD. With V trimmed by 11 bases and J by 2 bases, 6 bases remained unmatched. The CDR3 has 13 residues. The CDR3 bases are TGTGCCTCTAGCGGGACCGTGCAAGAGACCCAGTACTTC. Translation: CASSGTVQETQYF.

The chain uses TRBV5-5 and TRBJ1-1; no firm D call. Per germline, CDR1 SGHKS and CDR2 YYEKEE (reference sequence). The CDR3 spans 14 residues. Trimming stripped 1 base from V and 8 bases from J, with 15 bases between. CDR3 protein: CASSLIEGPFEAFF. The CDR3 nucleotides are TGTGCCAGCAGCTTGATCGAAGGGCCGTTCGAAGCTTTCTTT.

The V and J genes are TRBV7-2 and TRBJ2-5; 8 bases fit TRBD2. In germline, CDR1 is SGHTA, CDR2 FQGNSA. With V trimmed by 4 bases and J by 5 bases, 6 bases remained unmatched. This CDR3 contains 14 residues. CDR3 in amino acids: CASSSRGGVETQYF. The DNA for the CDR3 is TGTGCCAGCAGCTCCCGGGGGGGAGTGGAGACCCAGTACTTC.

As DNA, the CDR3 is TGTGCCAGCAGCTTAGATGCCGGTGCTCTAGCCAAAAACATTCAGTACTTC. Amino acid sequence: CASSLDAGALAKNIQYF. The chain uses TRBV7-2 and TRBJ2-4; the D is unclear. V was shortened by 1 base and J by 0 bases, with 13 bases between the two germline ends. The CDR3 covers 17 residues. The germline CDR1 and CDR2 sequences are SGHTA and FQGNSA.

DNA for the CDR3: TGTGCCAGCAGTTACAGGCAGACCTACTCTGGAAACACCATATATTTT. This translates into CASSYRQTYSGNTIYF. The rearrangement links TRBV6-6 to TRBJ1-3; D remains unclear. V lost 2 bases and J 0 bases, leaving 11 bases between the germline ends. This CDR3 is 16 amino acids long. CDR1 and CDR2 (germline): MNHNY, SVGAGI (reference sequence).

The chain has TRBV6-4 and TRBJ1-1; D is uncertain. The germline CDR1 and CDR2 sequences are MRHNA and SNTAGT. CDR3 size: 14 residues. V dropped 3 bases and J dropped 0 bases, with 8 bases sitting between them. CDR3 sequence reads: CASSENGVNTEAFF. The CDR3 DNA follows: TGTGCCAGCAGTGAGAACGGGGTGAACACTGAAGCTTTCTTT.

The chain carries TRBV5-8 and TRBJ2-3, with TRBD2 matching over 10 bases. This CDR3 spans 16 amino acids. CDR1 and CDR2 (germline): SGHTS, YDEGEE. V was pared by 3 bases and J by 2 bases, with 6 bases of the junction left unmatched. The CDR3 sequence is CASSWGGTSDTDTQYF. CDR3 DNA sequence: TGTGCCAGCAGCTGGGGTGGGACTAGCGACACAGATACGCAGTATTTT.

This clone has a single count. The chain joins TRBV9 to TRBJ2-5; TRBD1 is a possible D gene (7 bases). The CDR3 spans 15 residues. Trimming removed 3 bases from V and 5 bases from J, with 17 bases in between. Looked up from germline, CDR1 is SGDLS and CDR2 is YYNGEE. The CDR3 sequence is CASSGGETGRETQYF. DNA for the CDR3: TGTGCCAGCAGCGGGGGGGAGACAGGGCGCGAGACCCAGTACTTC.

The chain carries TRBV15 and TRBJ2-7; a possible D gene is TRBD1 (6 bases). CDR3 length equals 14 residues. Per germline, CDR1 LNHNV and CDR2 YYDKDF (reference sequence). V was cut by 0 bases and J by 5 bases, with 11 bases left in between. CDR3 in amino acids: CATSRDQGTHEQYF. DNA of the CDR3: TGTGCCACCAGCAGAGATCAAGGGACACACGAGCAGTACTTC.